The T cell receptor beta chain described here comes from a study of blood T cell repertoires in COVID-19. Study details: Samples taken during acute and convalescent COVID-19 were collected in the United States, Italy and Spain. T cells, B-cell-depleted T cells, or PBMCs supplied cDNA or gDNA.

Under the authors' procedure: The assay estimated nucleated cells by amplifying reference gene primers. Generated by immunoSEQ multiplex PCR, the TCRdb table keeps only in-frame clones and is missing some. Clone size and the V and J calls come from that table; the DNA yielded D and trimming. There are around 200,000 clones in the sample; 60% to 85% occur only once, and around 5.1% lies in the top ten. V was trimmed by 2 bases and J by 2 bases, leaving 7 bases between them. Per germline, CDR1 ENHRY and CDR2 SYGVKD. CDR3 length: 14 residues. This clone was counted a single time. The V and J genes are TRBV10-3 and TRBJ2-4, with unresolved D. The receptor comes from a woman in her sixties or seventies with acute or convalescent COVID-19. The sequenced sample consisted of peripheral blood. CDR3 amino acids: CAISESPSKNIQYF. DNA for the CDR3: TGTGCCATCAGTGAGAGCCCGTCCAAAAACATTCAGTACTTC.